This T cell receptor beta chain was profiled in a study of beta chain features in type 1 diabetes (dated by TCRdb to the late 2010s). Context from the whole study: No differences in mean age, gender distribution, total cell number or subset yield were found between patients and healthy donors. A total of about 110 million sorted cells were examined across all samples, and the number of cells per subset was strongly correlated with RNA yield. Regulatory and stem cell-like memory subsets were isolated from only 8 patients and roughly eight healthy donors, whereas naive and central memory subsets came from all 28 donors. The study compared TCRB repertoires of sorted circulating CD4+ T cell subsets between recently diagnosed type 1 diabetes patients and matched healthy donors. Study-level results and caveats: A moderate but significant shortening of TCRB CDR3 length was observed in type 1 diabetes patients in all four CD4+ subsets. PCR may preferentially amplify shorter templates, but because patient and control samples were amplified and corrected together, any resulting skew would affect both groups equally. Patients with type 1 diabetes made fewer insertions and deleted more nucleotides at VDJ recombination sites, implying thymic rearrangement abnormalities. Because cDNA rather than genomic DNA was sequenced, highly expressing activated cells could have been over-represented, although no difference in activation and CD3 levels was found between groups. Because the HLA sub-analyses included only small numbers of individuals, any influence of HLA type on TCRB rearrangement was left unresolved. Naive, central memory and regulatory TCRB repertoires appeared to be more similar among patients than among healthy donors.

The High Capacity cDNA Reverse Transcription Kit was used to reverse transcribe all of the isolated RNA, meaning that expressed TCRB transcripts were what got sequenced. Deep immunoSEQ sequencing was performed on naive, central memory and regulatory T cell samples, with an average of around 3.5 million total reads per sample. After sorted cells were lysed in RLT buffer, RNA was extracted with DNase-treated RNeasy Micro or Mini kits, with the choice depending on cell number. Each cell subset was processed separately to prevent cross-contamination, with patient and healthy donor samples processed together. Using the immunoSEQ multiplex PCR, TCRB sequences were amplified from cDNA into 87-bp fragments spanning the CDR3 region. Sequencing of the amplicons was done on the Illumina HiSeq platform. Per the original workflow: PCR bias was corrected computationally using synthetic template baselines, and reads within Hamming distance 2 were collapsed, with unmergeable singletons discarded. Reads were aligned against IMGT so that V, D and J genes, CDR3 length and insertions or deletions at six rearrangement sites could be assigned. Within each subset, clonotype counts were normalized to sorted cell number, after which true diversity and Gini coefficients were computed with the tcR R package. The overlap coefficient, calculated on TCRB nucleotide sequences, was used to measure repertoire sharing. Here the immuneACCESS table is served through TCRdb, limited to in-frame sequences with V and J called. Missing clones are a known gap in these copies; in checked studies unresolved V genes cover under half, and the rest lacks a known reason. For V, J and clone size, that table is used; D and trimming come from the DNA. The table for this sample lists 150,000 to 200,000 clones; around 13% of them were counted only once. The ten largest clones capture roughly 0.56% of the sample.

V has 5 bases trimmed and J has 7 bases trimmed; junction bases matching no gene number 14. The germline V gene specifies MDHEN as CDR1 and SYDVKM as CDR2. Inclusive of the bounding cysteine and phenylalanine, the CDR3 is 16 residues long. CDR3 DNA only is kept here, 48 bases in frame from base 1. Details on this clone: The antigen this receptor binds is unknown. Within one base of it there is no much larger clone, and no base qualities were kept.

Each donor gave one peripheral blood draw, averaging roughly 100 mL, which was collected into heparinised tubes. Using a panel that included CD45RO, CCR7, CD25, CD127, CD95 and CD27, naive, central memory, regulatory and stem cell-like memory CD4+ T cells were sorted on a BD FACSAria II. Every sorted population had a purity above 95%. Right away, PBMCs were isolated by Lymphoprep density gradient centrifugation and were stained directly, with no culture step. To minimize batch effects, samples were stained and sorted in pairs, one healthy donor with one patient per experiment. The rearrangement joined TRBV28 to TRBJ1-5, with TRBD1 matching 7 junction bases. Sequenced sample: central memory CD4+ T cells from blood. The source is a woman aged 18-29 years in good health. The DNA sequence follows: TGTGCCAGCAGTCCCCTGCTCAGGGGGAAATGGCAGCCCCAGCATTTT. Translated, it gives CASSPLLRGKWQPQHF.